A single sample is the source of the 27 T cell receptor beta chains below, sequenced in a study of cytomegalovirus exposure and HLA in healthy donors. Use of 60 Vbeta and 13 Jbeta primers characterized the PCR. Repertoires were generated with immunoSEQ multiplex PCR, while TCRdb's copy carries only in-frame clones and drops some. The table shows a few hundred thousand clones, with approximately 85% occurring only once. Sequencing was carried out using PBMCs. Receptor source: a woman between 40 and 55 years old in good health and CMV-seropositive.

The chain has TRBV7-8 and TRBJ1-4; TRBD1 aligns across 7 bases. Trimming at V came to 7 bases and at J to 8 bases, leaving 13 bases not matched to a gene. CDR3 size: 15 residues. CDR1 SGHVS and CDR2 FQNEAQ come from the germline V gene. The CDR3 is CASTTDRVGREKLFF. DNA of the CDR3: TGTGCCAGCACGACCGACAGGGTTGGTAGAGAAAAACTGTTTTTT.

The chain uses TRBV6-1 and TRBJ1-1, with TRBD1 matching over 8 bases. In germline, CDR1 is MNHNS, CDR2 SASEGT. With V trimmed by 3 bases and J by 7 bases, 7 bases remained unmatched. CDR3 length: 14 residues. The CDR3 DNA is TGTGCCAGCAGTGACTGGACAGGGCGGAATGAAGCTTTCTTT. This translates into CASSDWTGRNEAFF.

The V and J genes are TRBV29-1 and TRBJ2-5; D unclear. V was shortened by 4 bases and J by 5 bases, with 5 bases between the two germline ends. The CDR3 spans 10 residues. Germline V gives CDR1 SQVTM, CDR2 ANQGSEA. This chain's CDR3 is CSVAGETQYF. As DNA, the CDR3 is TGCAGCGTTGCCGGGGAGACCCAGTACTTC.

V gene TRBV28 combines with J gene TRBJ1-3; 9 bases line up with TRBD1. Germline CDR1 reads MDHEN; CDR2 reads SYDVKM. The CDR3 is made up of 15 amino acids. Trimming at V came to 11 bases and at J to 0 bases, leaving 8 bases not matched to a gene. CDR3 sequence: CASRRDRVSGNTIYF. The CDR3 DNA sequence: TGTGCCTCCCGCCGGGACAGGGTCTCTGGAAACACCATATATTTT.

The chain is built from TRBV30 and TRBJ2-2; the D is unclear. Trimming removed 4 bases at V and 0 bases at J, with 12 bases between. CDR3 size: 15 residues. CDR1 is GTSNPN, CDR2 SVGIG, per germline (reference sequence). The CDR3, as DNA: TGTGCCTGGATACCTAGTGGAGCGAACACCGGGGAGCTGTTTTTT. Its translation: CAWIPSGANTGELFF.

This rearrangement joins TRBV28 to TRBJ2-7; 11 positions match TRBD1. Germline V CDR1 and CDR2: MDHEN, SYDVKM. The V gene end was trimmed by 6 bases and the J gene end by 3 bases; junction bases not matched to a gene: 7. The CDR3 contains 15 residues. The CDR3 region has the DNA TGTGCCAGCAGCCCCCGGGACAGGGGGTTCTACGAGCAGTACTTC. It yields the protein CASSPRDRGFYEQYF.

The chain is built from TRBV9 and TRBJ2-5; D is undetermined. Germline CDR1 reads SGDLS; CDR2 reads YYNGEE. The CDR3 sequence is 13 residues long. V gave up 4 bases and J gave up 5 bases, with 12 bases separating them. CDR3 sequence (DNA): TGTGCCAGCAGCCCACCCGATGCGGAGACCCAGTACTTC. Encoded protein: CASSPPDAETQYF.

This sequence joins TRBV28 and TRBJ1-2; 9 nucleotides align to TRBD1. J gave up 4 bases and V 2 bases, and 8 bases lay outside the gene matches. The CDR3 is 16 residues long. Germline V gene lookup returns CDR1 MDHEN and CDR2 SYDVKM. DNA for the CDR3: TGTGCCAGCAGTTTACTGCGCGGGACAGGGACCTATGGCTACACCTTC. Its protein is CASSLLRGTGTYGYTF.

This clone has just one count. V and J are TRBV10-3 and TRBJ1-5; D may be TRBD1 (6 bases). This CDR3 is built from 15 residues. CDR1 ENHRY and CDR2 SYGVKD come from the germline V gene. The V and J ends lost 10 bases and 0 bases respectively, with 16 bases between them. CDR3 sequence (DNA): TGTGCCACCCGGACAGAGAGTTATAGCAATCAGCCCCAGCATTTT. Protein sequence: CATRTESYSNQPQHF.

The chain's CDR3 is CASSFTRDTETQYF. CDR3 DNA: TGTGCCAGTAGTTTCACCCGGGACACAGAGACCCAGTACTTC. The chain joins TRBV19 to TRBJ2-5, with D perhaps TRBD1 (6 bases). V was cut by 5 bases and J by 4 bases, with 14 bases left in between. The CDR3 has 14 amino acids. In germline, CDR1 is LNHDA, CDR2 SQIVND (reference sequence).

J is TRBJ2-1 and V is TRBV6-5, with TRBD2 matching over 11 bases. The CDR3 is made up of 16 amino acids. Germline V gene lookup returns CDR1 MNHEY and CDR2 SVGAGI. V lost 3 bases, J lost 5 bases, and 6 bases stayed unmatched. The CDR3 region has the DNA TGTGCCAGCAGTTATTACGGGACTAGCGGAAACAATGAGCAGTTCTTC. This sequence encodes CASSYYGTSGNNEQFF.

The chain recombines TRBV7-9 with TRBJ2-7, with TRBD2 as a possible D gene (5 bases). This CDR3 spans 14 amino acids. The V end was cut by 0 bases, the J end by 0 bases, with 6 bases between. Germline V gene lookup returns CDR1 SEHNR and CDR2 FQNEAQ (reference sequence). In DNA, the CDR3 is TGTGCCAGCAGCTTAGCTGGGAGCTCCTACGAGCAGTACTTC. Encoded protein: CASSLAGSSYEQYF.

J is TRBJ2-3 and V is TRBV9; D uncertain. The V end lost 0 bases, the J end lost 0 bases, and 5 bases lay between the germline ends. Germline loops: CDR1 SGDLS, CDR2 YYNGEE. The CDR3 is 14 residues long. The CDR3 sequence: CASSVDPSTDTQYF. CDR3 nucleotide sequence: TGTGCCAGCAGCGTAGATCCTAGCACAGATACGCAGTATTTT.

The J gene is TRBJ2-3, the V gene TRBV7-2, with 9 bases aligning to TRBD2. V dropped 5 bases and J dropped 5; count of bases not matched to a gene: 8. This CDR3 spans 15 amino acids. Germline values: CDR1 SGHTA, CDR2 FQGNSA. CDR3 sequence: CASSGGAGGRDTQYF. CDR3 DNA: TGTGCCAGCAGCGGGGGAGCGGGAGGTAGAGATACGCAGTATTTT.

CDR3 sequence reads: CASSNPGRSGYEQYF. CDR3 coding DNA: TGTGCCAGTAGTAATCCTGGGAGGAGCGGGTACGAGCAGTACTTC. The genes are TRBV19 and TRBJ2-7; maybe TRBD2 (6 bases). The CDR3 covers 15 residues. The V gene's germline CDR1 is LNHDA and CDR2 SQIVND (reference sequence). The V and J ends lost 4 bases and 4 bases respectively, with 17 bases between them.

The V call is TRBV28, the J call TRBJ1-5; 9 bases line up with TRBD1. CDR3 length: 16 residues. Germline assignment: CDR1 MDHEN and CDR2 SYDVKM. V trimming: 9 bases; J trimming: 5 bases; junction bases outside the gene matches: 14. The CDR3 spells CASHTAWTGDYQPQHF. CDR3 bases: TGTGCCAGTCACACCGCCTGGACAGGGGATTATCAGCCCCAGCATTTT.

The rearrangement links TRBV6-6 to TRBJ1-6; the D is unclear. Germline V gene sequence: CDR1 MNHNY, CDR2 SVGAGI (reference sequence). Trimming left V 11 bases short and J 5 bases short, with 13 bases between. There are 13 residues in the CDR3. CDR3 sequence reads: CAARSSDNSPLHF. The CDR3 DNA reads TGTGCCGCCAGAAGTTCTGATAATTCACCCCTCCACTTT.

The chain combines TRBV9 with TRBJ2-6, with TRBD2 identical over 7 bases. The CDR3 consists of 18 residues. The germline V gene has CDR1 SGDLS and CDR2 YYNGEE. The J segment lost 2 bases and the V segment lost 2 bases, leaving 10 bases of the junction unmatched. The CDR3 here is CASSVSSAGEAGANVLTF. The CDR3 region has the DNA TGTGCCAGCAGCGTTTCTTCTGCGGGAGAAGCTGGGGCCAACGTCCTGACTTTC.

V usage is TRBV28 and J usage is TRBJ1-5, with 7 nucleotides matching TRBD1. J was trimmed by 0 bases and V by 6 bases; bases with no gene match: 5. Per the germline V gene, CDR1 is MDHEN and CDR2 is SYDVKM. The CDR3 sequence is 15 residues long. The CDR3 loop is CASRGTAYSNQPQHF. The CDR3 region has the DNA TGTGCCAGCAGGGGGACAGCTTATAGCAATCAGCCCCAGCATTTT.

This chain links TRBV5-1 with TRBJ2-7, with TRBD2 matching over 10 bases. V lost 7 bases to trimming and J lost 4 bases; unmatched junction nucleotides: 11. In germline, CDR1 is SGHRS, CDR2 YFSETQ. The CDR3 sequence is 15 residues long. The CDR3 nucleotides read TGCGCCAGCGGGACGTCCTCTAGCGGGAGTTACGAGCAGTACTTC. Protein sequence: CASGTSSSGSYEQYF. Filled out from reference TRBV5-1 and TRBJ2-7, the complete variable domain reads KAGVTQTPRYLIKTRGQQVTLSCSPISGHRSVSWYQQTPGQGLQFLFEYFSETQRNKGNFPGRFSGRQFSNSRSEMNVSTLELGDSALYLCASGTSSSGSYEQYFGPGTRLTVT.

The chain recombines TRBV5-4 with TRBJ1-1; no definite D call. The germline V gene has CDR1 SGHNT and CDR2 YYREEE (reference sequence). V shed 0 bases and J shed 7 bases, with 7 bases lying between them. The CDR3 runs to 12 residues. The CDR3 coding sequence is TGTGCCAGCAGCTTGGAAACAAATGAAGCTTTCTTT. Translated: CASSLETNEAFF.

V usage is TRBV6-4 and J usage is TRBJ2-2; D might be TRBD1 (8 bases). Germline loops: CDR1 MRHNA, CDR2 SNTAGT. Trimming cost V 8 bases and J 5 bases, with 18 bases left between them. This CDR3 has 15 residues. The CDR3 protein is CASAQDRGGTGELFF. The CDR3 DNA is TGTGCCAGCGCCCAAGACAGGGGAGGGACCGGGGAGCTGTTTTTT.

J is TRBJ2-2 and V is TRBV5-4, with 12 bases fitting TRBD2. The ends lost 5 bases at V and 5 bases at J; junction bases unmatched: 4. Germline assignment: CDR1 SGHNT and CDR2 YYREEE (reference sequence). The CDR3 is made up of 15 amino acids. The CDR3 sequence: CASRTSGSITGELFF. In DNA, the CDR3 is TGTGCCAGCAGGACTAGCGGGAGTATAACCGGGGAGCTGTTTTTT.

This chain links TRBV5-8 with TRBJ2-5; 8 positions agree with TRBD2. CDR1 and CDR2 from the germline V gene are SGHTS and YDEGEE. V was clipped by 4 bases and J by 4 bases; unmatched bases: 6. This CDR3 spans 14 amino acids. In DNA, the CDR3 is TGTGCCAGCAGCCCCAGCGGGAGCGGAGAGACCCAGTACTTC. It codes for CASSPSGSGETQYF.

The gene calls are TRBV6-5 and TRBJ2-7; 9 nucleotides match TRBD1. From germline, CDR1 is MNHEY and CDR2 SVGAGI. There are 14 residues in the CDR3. The V segment lost 4 bases and the J segment 0 bases; nucleotides outside the gene matches: 1. CDR3 sequence: CASSSQGASYEQYF. The CDR3 DNA sequence: TGTGCCAGCAGTTCACAGGGGGCCTCCTACGAGCAGTACTTC.

This sequence joins TRBV4-3 and TRBJ1-3, with D perhaps matching TRBD1 (5 bases). Germline V gives CDR1 LGHNA, CDR2 YSLEER. The CDR3 runs to 16 residues. Trimming pared 0 bases from V and 0 bases from J, leaving 9 bases between. The CDR3 loop reads CASSQEWGASGNTIYF. Written as DNA, the CDR3 is TGCGCCAGCAGCCAAGAGTGGGGCGCCTCTGGAAACACCATATATTTT.

The CDR3 DNA reads as TGTGCCAGCAGCTTGGTCGGGAGGGCGGGAGAGACCCAGTACTTC. Its translation is CASSLVGRAGETQYF. This chain connects TRBV5-5 to TRBJ2-5, with 8 positions matching TRBD2. The length of the CDR3 is 15 residues. Germline V gene sequence: CDR1 SGHKS, CDR2 YYEKEE (reference sequence). The junction had 5 bases not matched to a gene; V was cut back by 0 bases and J by 4 bases.